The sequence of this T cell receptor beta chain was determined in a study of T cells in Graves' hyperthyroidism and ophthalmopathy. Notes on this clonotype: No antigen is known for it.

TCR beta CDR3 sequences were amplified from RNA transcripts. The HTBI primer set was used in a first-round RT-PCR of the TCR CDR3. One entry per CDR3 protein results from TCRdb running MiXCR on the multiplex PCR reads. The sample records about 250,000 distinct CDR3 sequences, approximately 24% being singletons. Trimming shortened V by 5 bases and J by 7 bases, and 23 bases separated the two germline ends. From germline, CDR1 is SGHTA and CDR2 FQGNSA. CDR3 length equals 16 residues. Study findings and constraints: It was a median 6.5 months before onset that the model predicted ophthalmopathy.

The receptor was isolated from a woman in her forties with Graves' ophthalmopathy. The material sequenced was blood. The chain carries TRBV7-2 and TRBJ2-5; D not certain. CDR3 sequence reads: CASSQAVAWTTGTQYF. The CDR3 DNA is TGTGCCAGCAGCCAGGCGGTGGCTTGGACGACGGGGACCCAGTACTTC.